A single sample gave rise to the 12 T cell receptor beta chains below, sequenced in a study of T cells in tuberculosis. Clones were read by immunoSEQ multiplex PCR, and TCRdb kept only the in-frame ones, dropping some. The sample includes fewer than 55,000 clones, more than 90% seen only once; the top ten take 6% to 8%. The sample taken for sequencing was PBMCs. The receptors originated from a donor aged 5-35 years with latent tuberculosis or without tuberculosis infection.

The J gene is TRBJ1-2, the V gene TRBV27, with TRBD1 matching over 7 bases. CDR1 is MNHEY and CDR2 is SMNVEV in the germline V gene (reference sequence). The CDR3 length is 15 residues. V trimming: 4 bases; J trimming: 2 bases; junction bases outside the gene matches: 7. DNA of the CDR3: TGTGCCAGCAGTTCACAACAGGGGCGGAACTATGGCTACACCTTC. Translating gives CASSSQQGRNYGYTF.

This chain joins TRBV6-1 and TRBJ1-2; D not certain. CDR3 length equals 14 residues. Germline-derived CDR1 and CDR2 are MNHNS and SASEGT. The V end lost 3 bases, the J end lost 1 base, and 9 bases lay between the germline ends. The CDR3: CASSEFGSNYGYTF. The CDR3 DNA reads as TGTGCCAGCAGTGAGTTCGGGAGTAACTATGGCTACACCTTC.

The CDR3 spells CASSLKREASPETQYF. In DNA, the CDR3 is TGTGCCAGCAGCTTAAAACGGGAGGCATCACCGGAGACCCAGTACTTC. The chain has TRBV7-9 and TRBJ2-5; 7 bases agree with TRBD2. The CDR3 is 16 amino acids. With 2 bases clipped from V and 5 bases from J, the junction kept 11 bases outside the gene matches. Germline assignment: CDR1 SEHNR and CDR2 FQNEAQ (reference sequence).

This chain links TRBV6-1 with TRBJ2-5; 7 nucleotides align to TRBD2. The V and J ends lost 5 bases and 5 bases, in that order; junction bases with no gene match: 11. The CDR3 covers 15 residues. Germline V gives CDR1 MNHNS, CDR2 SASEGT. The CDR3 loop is CASSHDDGGGETQYF. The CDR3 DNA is TGTGCCAGCAGTCACGACGACGGCGGGGGTGAGACCCAGTACTTC.

DNA for the CDR3: TGTGCCAGCACCCCGGGGATATCCAAAAACATTCAGTACTTC. Its translation is CASTPGISKNIQYF. This sequence joins TRBV6-5 and TRBJ2-4; perhaps TRBD2 as D (5 bases). V lost 7 bases to trimming and J lost 2 bases, with 12 bases between them. This CDR3 spans 14 amino acids. Germline V gene data show CDR1 as MNHEY and CDR2 as SVGAGI.

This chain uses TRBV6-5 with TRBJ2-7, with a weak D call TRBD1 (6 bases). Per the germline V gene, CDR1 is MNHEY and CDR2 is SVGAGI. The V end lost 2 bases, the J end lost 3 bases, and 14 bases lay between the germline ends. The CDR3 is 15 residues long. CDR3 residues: CASSYGAGVHYEQYF. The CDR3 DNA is TGTGCCAGCAGTTACGGGGCAGGGGTTCACTACGAGCAGTACTTC.

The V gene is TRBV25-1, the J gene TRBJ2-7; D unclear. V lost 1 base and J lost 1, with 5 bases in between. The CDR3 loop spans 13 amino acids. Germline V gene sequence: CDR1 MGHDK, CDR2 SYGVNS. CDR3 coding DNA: TGTGCCAGCAGTGAATCCAGTTCCTACGAGCAGTACTTC. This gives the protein CASSESSSYEQYF.

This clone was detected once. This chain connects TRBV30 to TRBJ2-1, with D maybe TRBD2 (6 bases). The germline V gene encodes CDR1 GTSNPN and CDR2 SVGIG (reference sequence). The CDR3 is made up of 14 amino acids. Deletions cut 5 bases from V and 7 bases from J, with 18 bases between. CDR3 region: CAWEGGRLLNEQFF. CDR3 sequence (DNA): TGTGCCTGGGAGGGAGGTCGCCTTTTGAATGAGCAGTTCTTC.

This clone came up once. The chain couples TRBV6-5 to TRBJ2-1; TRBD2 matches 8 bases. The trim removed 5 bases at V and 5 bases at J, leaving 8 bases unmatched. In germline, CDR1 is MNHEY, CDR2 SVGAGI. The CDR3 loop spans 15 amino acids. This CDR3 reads CASSLGLAGNNEQFF. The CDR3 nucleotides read TGTGCCAGCAGTCTTGGACTAGCCGGTAACAATGAGCAGTTCTTC.

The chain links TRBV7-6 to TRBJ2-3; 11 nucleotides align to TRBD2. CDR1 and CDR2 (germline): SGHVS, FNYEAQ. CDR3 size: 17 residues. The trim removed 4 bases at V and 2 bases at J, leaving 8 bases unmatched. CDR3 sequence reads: CASSSTFSGRVTDTQYF. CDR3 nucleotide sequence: TGTGCCAGCAGCTCAACTTTTAGCGGGAGGGTCACAGATACGCAGTATTTT.

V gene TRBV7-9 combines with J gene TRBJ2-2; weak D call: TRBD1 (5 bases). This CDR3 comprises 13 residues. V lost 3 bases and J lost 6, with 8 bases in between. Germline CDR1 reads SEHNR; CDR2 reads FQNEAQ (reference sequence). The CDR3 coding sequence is TGTGCCAGCAGCTTCGGACACTCCGGGGAGCTGTTTTTT. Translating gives CASSFGHSGELFF. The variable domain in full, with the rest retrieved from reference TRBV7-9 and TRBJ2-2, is DTGVSQNPRHKITKRGQNVTFRCDPISEHNRLYWYRQTLGQGPEFLTYFQNEAQLEKSRLLSDRFSAERPKGSFSTLEIQRTEQGDSAMYLCASSFGHSGELFFGEGSRLTVL.

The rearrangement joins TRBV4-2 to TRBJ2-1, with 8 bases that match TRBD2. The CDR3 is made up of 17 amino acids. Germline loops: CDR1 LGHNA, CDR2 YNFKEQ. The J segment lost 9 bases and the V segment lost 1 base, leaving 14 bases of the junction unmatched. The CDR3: CASSQVPNRLAWGEQFF. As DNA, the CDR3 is TGTGCCAGCAGCCAAGTCCCTAATCGACTAGCGTGGGGTGAGCAGTTCTTC.